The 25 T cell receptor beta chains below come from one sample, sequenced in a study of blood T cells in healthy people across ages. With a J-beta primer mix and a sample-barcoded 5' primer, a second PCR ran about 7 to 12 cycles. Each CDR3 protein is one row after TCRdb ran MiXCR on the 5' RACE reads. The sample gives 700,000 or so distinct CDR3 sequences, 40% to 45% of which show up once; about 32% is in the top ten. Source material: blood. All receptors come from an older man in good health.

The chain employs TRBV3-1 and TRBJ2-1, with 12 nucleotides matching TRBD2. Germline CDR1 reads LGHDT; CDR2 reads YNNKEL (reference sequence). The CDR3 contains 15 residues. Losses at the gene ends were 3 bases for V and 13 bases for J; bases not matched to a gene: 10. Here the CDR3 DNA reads TGTGCCAGCAGCCAGGGACTAGCGGGTCTTGCCCCACAGTTCTTC. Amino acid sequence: CASSQGLAGLAPQFF.

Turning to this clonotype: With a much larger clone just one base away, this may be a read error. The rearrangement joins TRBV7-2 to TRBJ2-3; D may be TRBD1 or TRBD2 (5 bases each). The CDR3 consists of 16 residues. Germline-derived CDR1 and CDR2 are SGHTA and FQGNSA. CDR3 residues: CASSLDYGASTDTRYF. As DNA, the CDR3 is TGTGCCAGCAGCTTAGACTACGGGGCAAGCACAGATACGCGGTATTTT.

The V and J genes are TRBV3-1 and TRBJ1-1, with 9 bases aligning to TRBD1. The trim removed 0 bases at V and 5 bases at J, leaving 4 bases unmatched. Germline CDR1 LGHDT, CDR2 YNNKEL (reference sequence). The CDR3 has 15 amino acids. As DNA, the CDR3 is TGTGCCAGCAGCCAAGAGGGGACAGGGTTAACTGAAGCTTTCTTT. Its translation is CASSQEGTGLTEAFF.

CDR3 bases: TGTGCCAGCAGTTACGGAAGGTATCAGCCCCAGCATTTT. This codes for CASSYGRYQPQHF. The chain couples TRBV6-2 or TRBV6-3 to TRBJ1-5; D ambiguous. The CDR3 has 13 residues. CDR1 and CDR2 (germline): MNHEY, SVGEGT. Trimming took 2 bases from V and 5 from J, leaving 7 bases between them.

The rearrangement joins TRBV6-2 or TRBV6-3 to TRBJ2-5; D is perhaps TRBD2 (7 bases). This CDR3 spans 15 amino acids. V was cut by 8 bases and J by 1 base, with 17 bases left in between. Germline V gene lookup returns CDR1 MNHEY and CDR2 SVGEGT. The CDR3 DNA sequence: TGTGCCAGCGACCCAGGGGCTAGCGGCCAAGAGACCCAGTACTTC. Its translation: CASDPGASGQETQYF.

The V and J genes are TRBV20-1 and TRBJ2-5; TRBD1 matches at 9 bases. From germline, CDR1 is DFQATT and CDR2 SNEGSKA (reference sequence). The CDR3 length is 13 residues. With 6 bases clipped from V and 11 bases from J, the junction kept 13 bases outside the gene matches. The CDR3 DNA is TGCAGTGCCCAGGGACAGGGCCTGCGGGAGCAGTACTTC. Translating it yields CSAQGQGLREQYF.

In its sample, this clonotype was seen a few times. The CDR3 DNA sequence: TGTGCCAGCAGTTACTCGACGGGAAATCAGCCCCAGCATTTT. As protein: CASSYSTGNQPQHF. The chain joins TRBV6-2 or TRBV6-3 to TRBJ1-5; no clear D. The CDR3 runs 14 residues. V was cut by 0 bases and J by 4 bases, with 7 bases left in between. The germline V gene encodes CDR1 MNHEY and CDR2 SVGEGT.

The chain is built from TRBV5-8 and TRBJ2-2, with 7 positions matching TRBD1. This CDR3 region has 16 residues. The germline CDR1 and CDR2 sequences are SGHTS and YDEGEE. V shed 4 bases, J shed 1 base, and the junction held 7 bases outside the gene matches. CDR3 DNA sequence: TGTGCCAGCAGCCCCGCCGGGACAGTGAACACCGGGGAGCTGTTTTTT. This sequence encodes CASSPAGTVNTGELFF.

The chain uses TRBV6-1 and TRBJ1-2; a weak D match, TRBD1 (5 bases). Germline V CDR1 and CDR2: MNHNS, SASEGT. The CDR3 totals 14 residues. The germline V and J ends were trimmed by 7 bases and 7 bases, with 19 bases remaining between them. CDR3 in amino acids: CASITGVKNSGYTF. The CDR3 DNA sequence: TGTGCCAGCATTACAGGAGTTAAAAATAGTGGCTACACCTTC.

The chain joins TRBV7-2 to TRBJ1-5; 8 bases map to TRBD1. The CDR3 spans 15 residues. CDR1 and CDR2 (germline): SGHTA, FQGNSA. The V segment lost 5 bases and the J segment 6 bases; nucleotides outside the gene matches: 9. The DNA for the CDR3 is TGTGCCAGCAGCCCCCGGACAGGGTTCCGTCAGCCCCAGCATTTT. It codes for CASSPRTGFRQPQHF.

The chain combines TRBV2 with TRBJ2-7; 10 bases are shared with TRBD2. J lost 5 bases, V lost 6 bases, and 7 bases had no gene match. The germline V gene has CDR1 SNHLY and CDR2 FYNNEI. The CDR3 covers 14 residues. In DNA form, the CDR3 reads TGTGCCAGCAGAGACGTAGCGGGGGGACACGAGCAGTACTTC. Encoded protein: CASRDVAGGHEQYF.

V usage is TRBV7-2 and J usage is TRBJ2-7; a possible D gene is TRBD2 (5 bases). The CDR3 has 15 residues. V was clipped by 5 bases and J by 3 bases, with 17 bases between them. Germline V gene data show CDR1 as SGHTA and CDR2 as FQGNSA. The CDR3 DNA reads TGTGCCAGCAGCCTCGGGATAGCTCGTAGCTACGAGCAGTACTTC. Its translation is CASSLGIARSYEQYF.

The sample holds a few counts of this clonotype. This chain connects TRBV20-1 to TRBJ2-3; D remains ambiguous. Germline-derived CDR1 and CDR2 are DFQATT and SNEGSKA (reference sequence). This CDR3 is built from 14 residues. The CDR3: CSGHGGSSTDTQYF. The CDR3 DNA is TGCAGCGGCCATGGTGGTTCTAGCACAGATACGCAGTATTTT.

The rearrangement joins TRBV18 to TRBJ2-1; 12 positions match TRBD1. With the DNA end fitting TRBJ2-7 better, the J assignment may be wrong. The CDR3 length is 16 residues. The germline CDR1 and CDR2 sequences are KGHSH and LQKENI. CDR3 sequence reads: CASSPAGQGAYNEQYF. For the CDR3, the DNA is TGTGCCAGCTCACCGGCGGGACAGGGGGCCTACAATGAGCAGTACTTC.

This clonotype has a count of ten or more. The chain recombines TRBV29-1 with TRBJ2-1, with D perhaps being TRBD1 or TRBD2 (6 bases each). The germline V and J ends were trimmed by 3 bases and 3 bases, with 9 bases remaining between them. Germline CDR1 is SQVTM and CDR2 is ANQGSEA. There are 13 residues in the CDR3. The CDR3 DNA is TGCAGCGTTGAGGGGGGCAACTACAATGAGCAGTTCTTC. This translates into CSVEGGNYNEQFF.

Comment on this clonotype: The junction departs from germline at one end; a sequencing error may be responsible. In nucleotides, the CDR3 is TGCAGTGCTAGTGGCGAGACCCAGAACTTC. Its protein is CSASGETQNF. The rearrangement joins TRBV20-1 to TRBJ2-5; no firm D call. Germline V gives CDR1 DFQATT, CDR2 SNEGSKA (reference sequence). This CDR3 comprises 10 residues.

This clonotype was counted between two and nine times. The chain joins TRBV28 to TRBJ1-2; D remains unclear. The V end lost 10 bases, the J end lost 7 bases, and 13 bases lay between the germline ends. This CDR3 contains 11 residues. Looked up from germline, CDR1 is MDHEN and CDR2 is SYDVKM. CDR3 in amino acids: CATWIETGYTF. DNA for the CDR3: TGTGCCACCTGGATCGAGACTGGCTACACCTTC.

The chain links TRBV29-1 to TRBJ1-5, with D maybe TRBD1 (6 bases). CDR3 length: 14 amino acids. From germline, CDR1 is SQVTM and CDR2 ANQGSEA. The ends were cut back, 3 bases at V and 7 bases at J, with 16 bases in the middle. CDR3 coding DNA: TGCAGCGTTGAGGTTGGGGGGGCTGGGCAGCCCCAGCATTTT. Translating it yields CSVEVGGAGQPQHF.

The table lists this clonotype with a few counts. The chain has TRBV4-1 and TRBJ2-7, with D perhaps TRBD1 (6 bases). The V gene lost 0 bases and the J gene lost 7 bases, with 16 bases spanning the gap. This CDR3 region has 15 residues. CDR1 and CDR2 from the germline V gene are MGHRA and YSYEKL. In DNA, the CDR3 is TGCGCCAGCAGCCAAGAGAGGACAGTCCGCGATGAGCAGTACTTC. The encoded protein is CASSQERTVRDEQYF.

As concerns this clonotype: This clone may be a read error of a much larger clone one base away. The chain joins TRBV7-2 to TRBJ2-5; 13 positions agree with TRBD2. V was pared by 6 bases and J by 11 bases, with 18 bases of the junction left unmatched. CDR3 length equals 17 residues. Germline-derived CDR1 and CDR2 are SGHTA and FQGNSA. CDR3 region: CASRPPWTSGSGNEQYF. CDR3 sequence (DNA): TGTGCCAGCAGACCCCCTTGGACTAGCGGGAGTGGCAATGAGCAGTACTTC.

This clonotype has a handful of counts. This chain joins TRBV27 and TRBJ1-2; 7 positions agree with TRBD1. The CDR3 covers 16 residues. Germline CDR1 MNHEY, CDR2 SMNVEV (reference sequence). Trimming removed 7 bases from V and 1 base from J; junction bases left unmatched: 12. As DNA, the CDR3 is TGTGCCAGCACGAAAACCGGGACAGCGATTAACTATGGCTACACCTTC. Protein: CASTKTGTAINYGYTF.

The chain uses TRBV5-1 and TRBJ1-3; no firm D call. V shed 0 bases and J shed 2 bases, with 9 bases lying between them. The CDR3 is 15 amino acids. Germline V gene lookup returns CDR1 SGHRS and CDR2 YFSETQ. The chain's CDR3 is CASSLDGMAGNTIYF. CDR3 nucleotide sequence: TGCGCCAGCAGCTTGGACGGCATGGCTGGAAACACCATATATTTT.

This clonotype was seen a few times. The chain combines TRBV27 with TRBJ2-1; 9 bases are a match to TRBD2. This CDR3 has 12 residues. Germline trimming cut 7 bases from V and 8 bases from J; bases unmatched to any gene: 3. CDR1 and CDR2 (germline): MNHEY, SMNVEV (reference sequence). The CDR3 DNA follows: TGTGCCAGCATGCGGGGGGGCGATGAGCAGTTCTTC. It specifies CASMRGGDEQFF.

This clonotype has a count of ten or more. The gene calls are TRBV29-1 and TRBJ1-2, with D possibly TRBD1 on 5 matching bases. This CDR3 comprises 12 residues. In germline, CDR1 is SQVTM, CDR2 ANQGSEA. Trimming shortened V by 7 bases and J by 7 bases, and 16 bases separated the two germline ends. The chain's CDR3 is CSETARFSGYTF. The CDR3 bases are TGCAGCGAGACAGCGCGTTTCTCTGGCTACACCTTC.

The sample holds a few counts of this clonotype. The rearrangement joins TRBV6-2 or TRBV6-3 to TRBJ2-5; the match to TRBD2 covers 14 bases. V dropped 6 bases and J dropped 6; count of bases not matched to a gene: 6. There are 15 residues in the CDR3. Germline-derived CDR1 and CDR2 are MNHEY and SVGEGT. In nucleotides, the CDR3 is TGTGCCAGCAGCGCTGGACTAGCGGGAGGCAAGACCCAGTACTTC. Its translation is CASSAGLAGGKTQYF.